This T cell receptor beta chain is from a study of T cell responses to AZD1222 COVID-19 vaccine. About the research overall: Pooling was applied to second doses at about 4 or about 12 weeks.

The length of the CDR3 is 12 residues. Per germline, CDR1 GTSNPN and CDR2 SVGIG (reference sequence). With 5 bases clipped from V and 10 bases from J, the junction kept 7 bases outside the gene matches. Remarks on this clone: Its antigen is currently unknown.

Study-wide points: Unmutated variant regions are reportedly targeted by nearly half of spike-specific TCRs. The number of AZD1222 recipients seropositive at baseline was only five to seven.

Sequenced by immunoSEQ multiplex PCR; TCRdb stores in-frame clones only, minus some. The data contain 120,000 to 150,000 clones, under 95% of them seen just once; the ten biggest clones take up under 2%. The material was peripheral blood, obtained on day 0 of AZD1222 vaccination. The chain combines TRBV30 with TRBJ1-4; 7 nucleotides match TRBD1. The sequence derives from an adult in good health. This CDR3 reads CAWQRQGGKLFF. The CDR3 coding sequence is TGTGCCTGGCAAAGACAGGGAGGAAAACTGTTTTTT.